Listed below are T cell receptor beta chains from one sample, sequenced in a study of blood T cell repertoires in COVID-19. TCRdb's table, derived via immunoSEQ multiplex PCR, lists solely in-frame clones and lacks some. The profile shows 150,000 to 200,000 clones, approximately 79% of them singletons. Sequencing used peripheral blood. Source of these receptors: a man aged 55 to 69 with active or convalescent COVID-19. Each CDR3 is given with its conserved first and last residue. Each record gives: D gene, V gene, J gene, clone size, CDR3 DNA, CDR3 protein. The D gene is left open where the match is weak. Clone size appears in some rows only: once, few, many, or a class for an expanded clone.

d_call: NA
v_call: TRBV11-2
j_call: TRBJ2-5
clone_size: NA
cdr3_nt: TGTGCCAGCAGCGCAGAGCGCGGAGGGAAGACCCAGTACTTC
cdr3_aa: CASSAERGGKTQYF

d_call: NA
v_call: TRBV7-9
j_call: TRBJ1-1
clone_size: NA
cdr3_nt: TGTGCCAGCAGCTTATTAGTGGGTACAGGGCGGGACACTGAAGCTTTCTTT
cdr3_aa: CASSLLVGTGRDTEAFF

d_call: NA
v_call: TRBV10-3
j_call: TRBJ2-7
clone_size: NA
cdr3_nt: TGTGCCATCAGGGGCGAGCGGGCTTCCTCCTACGAGCAGTACTTC
cdr3_aa: CAIRGERASSYEQYF

d_call: TRBD2
v_call: TRBV5-5
j_call: TRBJ2-7
clone_size: NA
cdr3_nt: TGTGCCAGCAGCTCATTAGCGGGAGTCAGGTACGAGCAGTACTTC
cdr3_aa: CASSSLAGVRYEQYF

d_call: NA
v_call: TRBV7-2
j_call: TRBJ1-4
clone_size: NA
cdr3_nt: TGTGCCAGCAGCTTATGGGGGCGTCGGGAAAAACTGTTTTTT
cdr3_aa: CASSLWGRREKLFF

d_call: NA
v_call: TRBV28
j_call: TRBJ1-4
clone_size: NA
cdr3_nt: TGTGCCAGCAGTTTATCGTCGGGAACTAATGAAAAACTGTTTTTT
cdr3_aa: CASSLSSGTNEKLFF

d_call: NA
v_call: TRBV6-5
j_call: TRBJ1-4
clone_size: once
cdr3_nt: TGTGCCAGCAGTTACTCGGGGGGAAAACTGTTTTTT
cdr3_aa: CASSYSGGKLFF

d_call: TRBD2
v_call: TRBV6-2/TRBV6-3
j_call: TRBJ2-7
clone_size: NA
cdr3_nt: TGTGCCAGCAGTCGGGGGGCCTACGAGCAGTACTTC
cdr3_aa: CASSRGAYEQYF

d_call: NA
v_call: TRBV25-1
j_call: TRBJ1-2
clone_size: NA
cdr3_nt: TGTGCCAGCAGCCGACAGGCATTCGGCTACACCTTC
cdr3_aa: CASSRQAFGYTF

d_call: NA
v_call: TRBV19
j_call: TRBJ1-2
clone_size: NA
cdr3_nt: TGTGCCAGTAGTATTGGCAGGGGAAGTGGCTACACCTTC
cdr3_aa: CASSIGRGSGYTF

d_call: TRBD1
v_call: TRBV24-1
j_call: TRBJ2-3
clone_size: NA
cdr3_nt: TGTGCCACCAGTGATTACACCGGACAGGGGGCTATAGATACGCAGTATTTT
cdr3_aa: CATSDYTGQGAIDTQYF

d_call: TRBD1
v_call: TRBV4-1
j_call: TRBJ2-3
clone_size: NA
cdr3_nt: TGCGCCAGCAGCCCATGGGGGACAGTTACTAGCACAGATACGCAGTATTTT
cdr3_aa: CASSPWGTVTSTDTQYF

d_call: NA
v_call: TRBV5-4
j_call: TRBJ1-6
clone_size: NA
cdr3_nt: TGTGCCAGCAGCTTGGTCGCAGGGTTGAATTCACCCCTCCACTTT
cdr3_aa: CASSLVAGLNSPLHF

d_call: TRBD1
v_call: TRBV5-1
j_call: TRBJ2-5
clone_size: NA
cdr3_nt: TGCGCCAGCAGCTCCTGGGACAGCCAAGAGACCCAGTACTTC
cdr3_aa: CASSSWDSQETQYF

d_call: NA
v_call: TRBV19
j_call: TRBJ1-5
clone_size: NA
cdr3_nt: TGTGCCAGTAAGAGCCAGGCTGGCAATCAGCCCCAGCATTTT
cdr3_aa: CASKSQAGNQPQHF

d_call: NA
v_call: TRBV28
j_call: TRBJ1-1
clone_size: NA
cdr3_nt: TGTGCCAGCAGTTGGAGAGCCCAAGGCACTGAAGCTTTCTTT
cdr3_aa: CASSWRAQGTEAFF

d_call: NA
v_call: TRBV11-2
j_call: TRBJ1-6
clone_size: NA
cdr3_nt: TGTGCCAGCAGCCAATGGGGGGGGGAGAATTCACCCCTCCACTTT
cdr3_aa: CASSQWGGENSPLHF

d_call: NA
v_call: TRBV6-5
j_call: TRBJ2-7
clone_size: NA
cdr3_nt: TGTGCCAGCAGTCTCTCAGGTGGCGAGCAGTACTTC
cdr3_aa: CASSLSGGEQYF

d_call: NA
v_call: TRBV7-2
j_call: TRBJ1-2
clone_size: NA
cdr3_nt: TGTGCCAGCAGGAAAACATTGATCTATGGCTACACCTTC
cdr3_aa: CASRKTLIYGYTF

d_call: NA
v_call: TRBV6-2/TRBV6-3
j_call: TRBJ1-6
clone_size: NA
cdr3_nt: TGTGCCAGCAGTTACTCGAGATTGAACCTCCACTTT
cdr3_aa: CASSYSRLNLHF

d_call: NA
v_call: TRBV7-2
j_call: TRBJ2-7
clone_size: NA
cdr3_nt: TGTGCCAGCAGCCTACCCACCCTTTGGGAGCAGTACTTC
cdr3_aa: CASSLPTLWEQYF

d_call: NA
v_call: TRBV6-2/TRBV6-3
j_call: TRBJ2-6
clone_size: NA
cdr3_nt: TGTGCCAGCAGTGAGTCAGGGCGCGGGGCCAACGTCCTGACTTTC
cdr3_aa: CASSESGRGANVLTF

d_call: TRBD2
v_call: TRBV11-2
j_call: TRBJ2-7
clone_size: NA
cdr3_nt: TGTGCCAGCACCACACCCAGGCGGGGGGGTTACGAGCAGTACTTC
cdr3_aa: CASTTPRRGGYEQYF

d_call: NA
v_call: TRBV5-1
j_call: TRBJ1-2
clone_size: NA
cdr3_nt: TGCGCCAGCAGCTTGGACAGTTCCTATGGCTACACCTTC
cdr3_aa: CASSLDSSYGYTF

d_call: TRBD2
v_call: TRBV5-1
j_call: TRBJ2-3
clone_size: once
cdr3_nt: TGCGCCAGCAGCCAGACTAGCGGTTCAGATACGCAGTATTTT
cdr3_aa: CASSQTSGSDTQYF

d_call: TRBD2
v_call: TRBV30
j_call: TRBJ2-6
clone_size: NA
cdr3_nt: TGTGCCAACTACGGGAGGGATGGGGCCAACGTCCTGACTTTC
cdr3_aa: CANYGRDGANVLTF

d_call: TRBD2
v_call: TRBV18
j_call: TRBJ2-3
clone_size: NA
cdr3_nt: TGTGCCAGCTCACTCGGGACTAGCGGGAGGACAGATACGCAGTATTTT
cdr3_aa: CASSLGTSGRTDTQYF

d_call: TRBD1
v_call: TRBV28
j_call: TRBJ2-7
clone_size: NA
cdr3_nt: TGTGCCAGCAGTTTAATTACCGGGACAGGGTACGACGAGCAGTACTTC
cdr3_aa: CASSLITGTGYDEQYF

d_call: NA
v_call: TRBV24-1
j_call: TRBJ2-2
clone_size: few
cdr3_nt: TGTGCCACCAAGAGGGGGGGCGGCACCGGGGAGCTGTTTTTT
cdr3_aa: CATKRGGGTGELFF

d_call: TRBD1
v_call: TRBV11-2
j_call: TRBJ1-6
clone_size: NA
cdr3_nt: TGTGCCAGCAGCTTAGGGGACAGGGATTCACCCCTCCACTTT
cdr3_aa: CASSLGDRDSPLHF

d_call: NA
v_call: TRBV5-1
j_call: TRBJ2-2
clone_size: NA
cdr3_nt: TGCGCCAGCAGCTTGGAAACAGGGTCCGGGGAGCTGTTTTTT
cdr3_aa: CASSLETGSGELFF

d_call: TRBD1
v_call: TRBV9
j_call: TRBJ2-7
clone_size: NA
cdr3_nt: TGTGCCAGCAACAGGGAGGGACAGGGCCTCGAGCAGTACTTC
cdr3_aa: CASNREGQGLEQYF

d_call: TRBD2
v_call: TRBV2
j_call: TRBJ2-7
clone_size: NA
cdr3_nt: TGTGCCAGCAGTGTGCAGCGGGGGCTTCACGAGCAGTACTTC
cdr3_aa: CASSVQRGLHEQYF

d_call: NA
v_call: TRBV7-2
j_call: TRBJ2-7
clone_size: NA
cdr3_nt: TGTGCCAGCAGGTTCAGTGCGAGGTCCTACGAGCAGTACTTC
cdr3_aa: CASRFSARSYEQYF

d_call: TRBD2
v_call: TRBV11-3
j_call: TRBJ2-5
clone_size: NA
cdr3_nt: TGTGCCAGCAGCCCGGGACTAGCGATTGAGACCCAGTACTTC
cdr3_aa: CASSPGLAIETQYF

d_call: NA
v_call: TRBV4-1
j_call: TRBJ2-1
clone_size: NA
cdr3_nt: TGCGCCAGCAGCCAAGATAAATCGACAGTCTTTTCCTACAATGAGCAGTTCTTC
cdr3_aa: CASSQDKSTVFSYNEQFF

d_call: TRBD2
v_call: TRBV7-2
j_call: TRBJ2-2
clone_size: NA
cdr3_nt: TGTGCCAGCAGCTTAGCTCCTAGCGGGATGGACGGGGAGCTGTTTTTT
cdr3_aa: CASSLAPSGMDGELFF

d_call: NA
v_call: TRBV4-1
j_call: TRBJ2-7
clone_size: NA
cdr3_nt: TGCGCCAGCAGCCTAGCGAGGAGCTACGAGCAGTACTTC
cdr3_aa: CASSLARSYEQYF

d_call: TRBD2
v_call: TRBV3-1/TRBV3-2
j_call: TRBJ2-5
clone_size: NA
cdr3_nt: TGTGCCAGCAGCCAACCTGGACTAGCGGGAGGGGGGCAAGAGACCCAGTACTTC
cdr3_aa: CASSQPGLAGGGQETQYF

d_call: NA
v_call: TRBV5-1
j_call: TRBJ2-7
clone_size: NA
cdr3_nt: TGCGCCAGCAGCTGGCGCCCTAGCAGGGCTAGCGCCTCCTACGAGCAGTACTTC
cdr3_aa: CASSWRPSRASASYEQYF

d_call: NA
v_call: TRBV6-1
j_call: TRBJ1-2
clone_size: NA
cdr3_nt: TGTGCCAGCAGTGAATACTCGCTTAACTATGGCTACACCTTC
cdr3_aa: CASSEYSLNYGYTF

d_call: NA
v_call: TRBV21-1
j_call: TRBJ1-5
clone_size: NA
cdr3_nt: TGTGCCAGCAGCAAAGTAAGGAGGACAGGGGTTGGCAATCAGCCCCAGCATTTT
cdr3_aa: CASSKVRRTGVGNQPQHF

d_call: NA
v_call: TRBV28
j_call: TRBJ2-7
clone_size: NA
cdr3_nt: TGTGCCAGCTTTGGGGGCAGCGGACCCTCCTACGAGCAGTACTTC
cdr3_aa: CASFGGSGPSYEQYF

d_call: TRBD2
v_call: TRBV27
j_call: TRBJ2-4
clone_size: NA
cdr3_nt: TGTGCCAGCAGTTCGGGACTAGCGTACTTC
cdr3_aa: CASSSGLAYF

d_call: NA
v_call: TRBV19
j_call: TRBJ1-1
clone_size: once
cdr3_nt: TGTGCCAGTAGGCAACAGGGAACTGAAGCTTTCTTT
cdr3_aa: CASRQQGTEAFF

d_call: NA
v_call: TRBV5-1
j_call: TRBJ2-7
clone_size: NA
cdr3_nt: TGCGCCAGCAGTTCTCAGGGGCCACCCTACGAGCAGTACTTC
cdr3_aa: CASSSQGPPYEQYF